This is a list of T cell receptor beta chains from one sample in a study of shared clonotypes between healthy human individuals. TCRdb's copy holds only in-frame clones and misses some; the assay was immunoSEQ multiplex PCR. The sample yields 300,000 to 400,000 clones, around two thirds seen once. The source material was memory CD4+ T cells sorted from blood. The source is a man in his thirties or forties in good health. CDR3s include the opening cysteine and the closing phenylalanine or tryptophan. D genes are given only for firm matches. Size tells how often a clone was seen (once, few, many) or the class of an expanded clone, and some rows leave it out.

>TRBD2|NA|TRBV6-5|TRBJ2-7
CASSTGLAGAREQYF
TGTGCCAGCAGTACAGGACTAGCGGGGGCACGCGAGCAGTACTTC
>TRBD2|few|TRBV5-1|TRBJ2-3
CASSLRAGAQYF
TGCGCCAGCAGTTTACGTGCGGGAGCGCAGTATTTT
>NA|NA|TRBV7-2|TRBJ2-7
CASSLSTSSYEQYF
TGTGCCAGCAGCTTGTCTACGAGCTCCTACGAGCAGTACTTC
>NA|NA|TRBV7-2|TRBJ1-1
CASSLVGNTEAFF
TGTGCCAGCAGCTTAGTCGGGAACACTGAAGCTTTCTTT
>NA|NA|TRBV25-1|TRBJ1-2
CASSGSGVTYTF
TGTGCCAGCAGTGGTTCTGGGGTCACCTACACCTTC
>NA|NA|TRBV27|TRBJ2-1
CASKGRTRHEQFF
TGTGCCAGCAAGGGGCGGACGCGACATGAGCAGTTCTTC
>TRBD2|many|TRBV11-1|TRBJ2-1
CASSLRALAGGSYNEQFF
TGTGCCAGCAGCCTACGGGCTCTAGCGGGAGGCTCCTACAATGAGCAGTTCTTC
>NA|NA|TRBV7-8|TRBJ2-5
CASSLESGGPQETQYF
TGTGCCAGCAGCTTAGAGTCAGGAGGGCCCCAAGAGACCCAGTACTTC
>TRBD1|NA|TRBV15|TRBJ2-3
CATSRADRASTDTQYF
TGTGCCACCAGCAGGGCGGACAGGGCAAGCACAGATACGCAGTATTTT
>NA|few|TRBV29-1|TRBJ2-2
CSVGHNTNTGELFF
TGCAGCGTGGGACATAACACGAACACCGGGGAGCTGTTTTTT
>NA|once|TRBV5-1|TRBJ1-5
CASSPHSRGQPQHF
TGCGCCAGCAGCCCACATTCAAGAGGTCAGCCCCAGCATTTT
>NA|NA|TRBV10-1|TRBJ1-1
CASSDRANTEAFF
TGCGCCAGCAGTGACAGGGCGAACACTGAAGCTTTCTTT
>NA|NA|TRBV15|TRBJ2-5
CATSRDLTAQETQYF
TGTGCCACCAGCAGAGATTTAACAGCCCAAGAGACCCAGTACTTC
>NA|NA|TRBV2|TRBJ2-7
CARGSSGTYEQYF
TGTGCCAGGGGGTCTTCGGGTACCTACGAGCAGTACTTC
>TRBD1|NA|TRBV5-4|TRBJ1-2
CASSLSGGIYGYTF
TGTGCCAGCAGCTTGTCAGGGGGGATCTATGGCTACACCTTC
>NA|few|TRBV29-1|TRBJ2-1
CSVEWGAGMQNNEQFF
TGCAGCGTCGAATGGGGGGCGGGGATGCAGAACAATGAGCAGTTCTTC
>TRBD2|NA|TRBV11-3|TRBJ2-7
CASSSTHGGSGSEQYF
TGTGCCAGCAGCTCGACCCATGGCGGGAGTGGTAGCGAGCAGTACTTC
>NA|NA|TRBV5-1|TRBJ2-1
CASSSTGAYNEQFF
TGCGCCAGCAGCTCCACAGGAGCCTACAATGAGCAGTTCTTC
>NA|NA|TRBV12-5|TRBJ2-3
CASGLGTLGDTQYF
TGTGCTAGTGGTTTGGGGACTTTAGGGGATACGCAGTATTTT
>NA|few|TRBV5-5|TRBJ2-2
CASSLWKNTGELFF
TGTGCCAGCAGCTTGTGGAAGAACACCGGGGAGCTGTTTTTT
>NA|once|TRBV5-1|TRBJ2-5
CASSLDEETQYF
TGCGCCAGCAGCTTGGACGAGGAGACCCAGTACTTC
>NA|NA|TRBV5-6|TRBJ1-4
CASSSQGSPSEKLFF
TGTGCCAGCAGCTCCCAAGGGTCGCCCTCTGAAAAACTGTTTTTT
>TRBD2|NA|TRBV7-3|TRBJ2-1
CASSLTDASGSEQFF
TGTGCCAGCAGCTTAACGGACGCCAGCGGGAGCGAGCAGTTCTTC
>NA|NA|TRBV10-1|TRBJ1-5
CASSESGSNQPQHF
TGCGCCAGCAGTGAAAGCGGCAGCAATCAGCCCCAGCATTTT
>NA|NA|TRBV7-2|TRBJ2-4
CASSFSPSKRNIQYF
TGTGCCAGCAGCTTTTCTCCCTCGAAGAGGAACATTCAGTACTTC
>NA|once|TRBV21-1|TRBJ1-4
CASSKVGTYEKLFF
TGTGCCAGCAGCAAAGTGGGAACATATGAAAAACTGTTTTTT
>NA|NA|TRBV2|TRBJ2-1
CASSLHRLGNNEQFF
TGTGCCAGCAGTTTACATCGACTAGGAAACAATGAGCAGTTCTTC
>NA|NA|TRBV5-1|TRBJ1-5
CASSLEAGNQPQHF
TGCGCCAGCAGCTTGGAAGCTGGCAATCAGCCCCAGCATTTT
>NA|NA|TRBV7-8|TRBJ1-1
CASSLAWTEAFF
TGTGCCAGCAGCTTAGCGTGGACTGAAGCTTTCTTT
>TRBD1|NA|TRBV7-2|TRBJ1-2
CASSLGTGNTYGYTF
TGTGCCAGCAGCTTAGGGACAGGGAATACCTATGGCTACACCTTC
>NA|NA|TRBV29-1|TRBJ2-1
CSVAGYWTASVNEQFF
TGCAGCGTTGCGGGGTATTGGACGGCCTCAGTAAATGAGCAGTTCTTC
>NA|NA|TRBV19|TRBJ1-4
CASSTPRGVSEKLFF
TGTGCCAGTAGTACCCCCCGGGGAGTGAGTGAAAAACTGTTTTTT
>NA|NA|TRBV5-1|TRBJ2-7
CASRGTIGYEQYF
TGCGCCAGCCGAGGGACAATAGGATACGAGCAGTACTTC
>NA|NA|TRBV4-2|TRBJ2-5
CASSGGLRETQYF
TGTGCCAGCTCGGGGGGCCTCAGGGAGACCCAGTACTTC
>NA|once|TRBV5-1|TRBJ1-1
CASRFSRDTEAFF
TGCGCCAGCAGGTTCTCCCGGGACACTGAAGCTTTCTTT
>NA|NA|TRBV9|TRBJ2-6
CASSFGRFDSGANVLTF
TGTGCCAGCAGCTTCGGTCGCTTTGACTCTGGGGCCAACGTCCTGACTTTC
>NA|NA|TRBV19|TRBJ1-1
CASSPDQLAGYTEAFF
TGTGCCAGTAGTCCTGATCAGTTGGCTGGGTACACTGAAGCTTTCTTT
>NA|NA|TRBV29-1|TRBJ2-1
CSVGYDNEQFF
TGCAGCGTCGGGTACGACAATGAGCAGTTCTTC
>NA|NA|TRBV7-2|TRBJ2-2
CASSPFGRGSGELFF
TGTGCCAGCAGCCCCTTCGGACGGGGGTCCGGGGAGCTGTTTTTT
>TRBD2|NA|TRBV5-1|TRBJ2-1
CASSLAFGGGNEQFF
TGCGCCAGCAGCTTGGCCTTTGGGGGAGGGAATGAGCAGTTCTTC
>TRBD1|NA|TRBV5-4|TRBJ2-2
CASSLGGQVGELFF
TGTGCCAGCAGCTTGGGGGGACAGGTCGGGGAGCTGTTTTTT
>TRBD1|NA|TRBV11-2|TRBJ2-2
CASSFSRGSGGTGELFF
TGTGCCAGCAGCTTTAGCAGGGGATCAGGGGGCACCGGGGAGCTGTTTTTT
>NA|NA|TRBV4-1|TRBJ2-7
CASSQMTGDSYEQYF
TGCGCCAGCAGCCAAATGACAGGTGATTCCTACGAGCAGTACTTC
>TRBD1|NA|TRBV5-1|TRBJ1-1
CASSLFPYGQGNTEAFF
TGCGCCAGCAGCTTGTTTCCTTACGGACAGGGGAACACTGAAGCTTTCTTT
>TRBD2|many|TRBV27|TRBJ2-1
CASSDGLAIGAHNEQFF
TGTGCCAGCAGTGACGGACTAGCGATCGGGGCCCACAATGAGCAGTTCTTC
>NA|NA|TRBV5-6|TRBJ2-7
CASSLGGLYEQYF
TGTGCCAGCAGCTTGGGGGGTCTCTACGAGCAGTACTTC
>TRBD2|many|TRBV18|TRBJ2-1
CASSLGGLADSYNEQFF
TGTGCCAGCTCACTCGGTGGACTAGCGGACTCCTACAATGAGCAGTTCTTC
>TRBD1|NA|TRBV14|TRBJ2-1
CASSLQGVRQFF
TGTGCCAGCAGCCTTCAGGGGGTGAGGCAGTTCTTC
>NA|NA|TRBV2|TRBJ2-7
CASRPRDRHEQYF
TGTGCCAGCCGCCCCAGGGACCGGCACGAGCAGTACTTC
>NA|few|TRBV28|TRBJ1-2
CASSGLERPRPSAAPYGYTF
TGTGCCAGCAGCGGTCTTGAACGGCCCCGGCCATCCGCTGCCCCGTATGGCTACACCTTC
>NA|NA|TRBV19|TRBJ1-5
CASESGVGTYSNQPQHF
TGTGCCAGTGAGTCGGGGGTGGGGACCTATAGCAATCAGCCCCAGCATTTT
>TRBD2|NA|TRBV2|TRBJ2-1
CASKTSGGYNEQFF
TGTGCCAGCAAGACTAGCGGGGGCTACAATGAGCAGTTCTTC
>NA|NA|TRBV5-1|TRBJ2-7
CASSLGGDFYEQYF
TGCGCCAGCAGCTTGGGTGGGGACTTCTACGAGCAGTACTTC
>NA|NA|TRBV6-6|TRBJ1-5
CAGGDIGGQPQHF
TGTGCCGGGGGGGACATAGGCGGTCAGCCCCAGCATTTT